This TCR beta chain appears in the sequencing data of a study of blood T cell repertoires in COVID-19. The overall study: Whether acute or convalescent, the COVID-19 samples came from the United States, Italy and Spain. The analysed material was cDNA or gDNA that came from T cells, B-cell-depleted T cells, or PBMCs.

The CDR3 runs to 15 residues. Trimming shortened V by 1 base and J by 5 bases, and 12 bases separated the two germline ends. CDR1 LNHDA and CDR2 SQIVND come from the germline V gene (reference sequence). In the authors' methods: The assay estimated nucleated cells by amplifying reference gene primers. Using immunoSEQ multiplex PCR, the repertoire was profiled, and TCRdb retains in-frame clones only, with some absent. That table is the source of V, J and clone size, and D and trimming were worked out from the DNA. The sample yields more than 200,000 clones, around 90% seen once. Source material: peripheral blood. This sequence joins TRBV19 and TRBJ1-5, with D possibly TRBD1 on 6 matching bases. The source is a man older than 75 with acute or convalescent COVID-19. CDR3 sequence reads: CASSIGTEAYQPQHF. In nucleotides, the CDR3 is TGTGCCAGTAGTATAGGGACAGAGGCATATCAGCCCCAGCATTTT.